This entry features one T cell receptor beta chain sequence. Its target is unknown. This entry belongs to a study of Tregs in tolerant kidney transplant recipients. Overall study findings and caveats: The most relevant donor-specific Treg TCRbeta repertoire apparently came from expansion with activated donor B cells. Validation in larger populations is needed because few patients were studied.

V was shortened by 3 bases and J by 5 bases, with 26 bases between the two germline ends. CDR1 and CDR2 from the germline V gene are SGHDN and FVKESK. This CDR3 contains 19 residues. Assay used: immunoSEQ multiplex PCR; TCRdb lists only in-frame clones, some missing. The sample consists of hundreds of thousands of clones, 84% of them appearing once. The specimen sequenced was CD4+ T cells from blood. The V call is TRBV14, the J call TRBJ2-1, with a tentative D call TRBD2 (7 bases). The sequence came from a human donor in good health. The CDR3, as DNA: TGTGCCAGCAGCCATGGACTGCGGGGAGGGGGGCCCCTCCACAATGAGCAGTTCTTC. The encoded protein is CASSHGLRGGGPLHNEQFF.